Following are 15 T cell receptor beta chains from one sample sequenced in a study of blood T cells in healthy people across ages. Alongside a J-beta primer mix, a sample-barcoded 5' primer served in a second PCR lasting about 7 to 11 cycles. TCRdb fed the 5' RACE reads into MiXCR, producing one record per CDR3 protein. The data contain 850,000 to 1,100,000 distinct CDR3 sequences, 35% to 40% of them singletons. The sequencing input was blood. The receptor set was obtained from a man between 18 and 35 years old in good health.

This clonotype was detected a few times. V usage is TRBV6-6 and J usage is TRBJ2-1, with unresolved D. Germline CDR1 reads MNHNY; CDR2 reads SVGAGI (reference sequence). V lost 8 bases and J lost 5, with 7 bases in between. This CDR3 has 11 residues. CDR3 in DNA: TGTGCCAGCGCGCTAAACAATGAGCAGTTCTTC. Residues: CASALNNEQFF.

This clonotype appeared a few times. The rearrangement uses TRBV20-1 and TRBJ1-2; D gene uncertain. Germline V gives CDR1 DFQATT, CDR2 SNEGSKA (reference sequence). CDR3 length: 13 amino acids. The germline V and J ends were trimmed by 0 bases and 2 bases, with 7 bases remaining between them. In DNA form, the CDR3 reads TGCAGTGCTAGAGATCCCAAGAACTATGGCTACACCTTC. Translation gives CSARDPKNYGYTF.

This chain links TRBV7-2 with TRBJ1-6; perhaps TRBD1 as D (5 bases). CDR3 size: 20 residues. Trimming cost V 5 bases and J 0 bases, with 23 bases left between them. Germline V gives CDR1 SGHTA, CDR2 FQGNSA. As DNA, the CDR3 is TGTGCCAGCAGCCCCGGTCCAGGGAAAGATTTTAACTCCTATAATTCACCCCTCCACTTT. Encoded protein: CASSPGPGKDFNSYNSPLHF.

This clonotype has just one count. CDR3 nucleotides: TGCGCCAGCAGCCAAGATTGGAGCGGGGTTGGAGAGACCCAGTACTTC. This codes for CASSQDWSGVGETQYF. V is TRBV4-3 and J is TRBJ2-5; 7 positions agree with TRBD2. Germline-derived CDR1 and CDR2 are LGHNA and YSLEER. This CDR3 spans 16 amino acids. V shed 0 bases and J 4 bases; nucleotides not matched to a gene: 8.

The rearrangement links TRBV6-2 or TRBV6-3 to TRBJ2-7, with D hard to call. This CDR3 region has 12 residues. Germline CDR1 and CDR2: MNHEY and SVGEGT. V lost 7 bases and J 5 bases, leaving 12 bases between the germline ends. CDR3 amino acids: CASKETFHEQYF. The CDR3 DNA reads TGTGCCAGCAAGGAGACTTTTCACGAGCAGTACTTC.

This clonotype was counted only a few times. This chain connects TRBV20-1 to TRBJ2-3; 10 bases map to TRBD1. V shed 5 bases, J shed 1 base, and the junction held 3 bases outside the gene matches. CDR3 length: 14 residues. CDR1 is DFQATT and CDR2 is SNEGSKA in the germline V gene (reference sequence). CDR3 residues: CSAAGTGGTDTQYF. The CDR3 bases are TGCAGTGCTGCCGGGACAGGGGGCACAGATACGCAGTATTTT.

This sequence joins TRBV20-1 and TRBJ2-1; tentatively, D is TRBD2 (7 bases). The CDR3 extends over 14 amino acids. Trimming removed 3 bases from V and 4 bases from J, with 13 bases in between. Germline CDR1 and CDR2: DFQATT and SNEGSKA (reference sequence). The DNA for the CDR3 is TGCAGTGCTAGCGGGGGGCAGAGGTACAATGAGCAGTTCTTC. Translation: CSASGGQRYNEQFF.

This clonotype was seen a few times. CDR3 region: CASSLQGPGNIQYF. DNA for the CDR3: TGTGCCAGCAGCCTCCAGGGTCCGGGAAACATTCAGTACTTC. V is TRBV7-2 and J is TRBJ2-4; weak D call: TRBD1 (5 bases). This CDR3 region has 14 residues. V shed 5 bases and J shed 6 bases, with 14 bases lying between them. Germline V gene sequence: CDR1 SGHTA, CDR2 FQGNSA.

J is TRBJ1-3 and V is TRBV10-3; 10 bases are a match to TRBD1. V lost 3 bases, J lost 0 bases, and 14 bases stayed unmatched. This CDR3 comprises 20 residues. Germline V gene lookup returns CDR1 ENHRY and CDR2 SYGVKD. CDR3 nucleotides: TGTGCCATCAGTGACCCCGGGACAGGGGATCTTACTATCTCTGGAAACACCATATATTTT. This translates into CAISDPGTGDLTISGNTIYF.

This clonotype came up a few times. The chain's CDR3 is CASSQVRGGTDTQYF. In DNA form, the CDR3 reads TGCGCCAGCAGCCAAGTGCGGGGGGGAACAGATACGCAGTATTTT. V gene TRBV4-1 combines with J gene TRBJ2-3; 9 nucleotides match TRBD2. Germline-derived CDR1 and CDR2 are MGHRA and YSYEKL. The CDR3 spans 15 residues. V lost 1 base and J lost 3; bases outside the gene matches: 2.

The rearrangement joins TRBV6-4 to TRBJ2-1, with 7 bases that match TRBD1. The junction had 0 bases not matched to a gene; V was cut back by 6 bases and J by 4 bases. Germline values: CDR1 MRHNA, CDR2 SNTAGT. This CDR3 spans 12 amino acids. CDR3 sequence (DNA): TGTGCCAGCAGGGACAGGTACAATGAGCAGTTCTTC. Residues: CASRDRYNEQFF.

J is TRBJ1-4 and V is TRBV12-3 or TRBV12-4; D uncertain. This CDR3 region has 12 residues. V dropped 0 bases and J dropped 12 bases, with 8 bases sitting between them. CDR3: CASSLARVELFF. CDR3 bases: TGTGCCAGCAGTTTAGCGCGGGTAGAACTGTTTTTT.

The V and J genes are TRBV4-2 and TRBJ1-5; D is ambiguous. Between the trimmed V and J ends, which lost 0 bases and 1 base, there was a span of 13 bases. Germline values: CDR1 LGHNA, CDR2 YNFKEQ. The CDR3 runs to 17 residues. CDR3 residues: CASSQDLSTSSNQPQHF. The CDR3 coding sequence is TGTGCCAGCAGCCAAGATCTGAGCACATCGAGCAATCAGCCCCAGCATTTT.

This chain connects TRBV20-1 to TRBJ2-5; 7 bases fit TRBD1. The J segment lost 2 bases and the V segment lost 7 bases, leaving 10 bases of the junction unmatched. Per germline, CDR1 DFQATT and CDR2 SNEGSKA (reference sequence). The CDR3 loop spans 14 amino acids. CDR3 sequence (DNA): TGCAGTGTCTCACAGGGGAGAGGGCAAGAGACCCAGTACTTC. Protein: CSVSQGRGQETQYF.

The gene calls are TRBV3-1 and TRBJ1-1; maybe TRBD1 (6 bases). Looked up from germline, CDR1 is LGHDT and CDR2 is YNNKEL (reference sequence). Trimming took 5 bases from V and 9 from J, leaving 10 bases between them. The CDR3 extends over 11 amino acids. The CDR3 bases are TGTGCCAGCAGCTTTGACAGGAAAGCTTTCTTT. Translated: CASSFDRKAFF.